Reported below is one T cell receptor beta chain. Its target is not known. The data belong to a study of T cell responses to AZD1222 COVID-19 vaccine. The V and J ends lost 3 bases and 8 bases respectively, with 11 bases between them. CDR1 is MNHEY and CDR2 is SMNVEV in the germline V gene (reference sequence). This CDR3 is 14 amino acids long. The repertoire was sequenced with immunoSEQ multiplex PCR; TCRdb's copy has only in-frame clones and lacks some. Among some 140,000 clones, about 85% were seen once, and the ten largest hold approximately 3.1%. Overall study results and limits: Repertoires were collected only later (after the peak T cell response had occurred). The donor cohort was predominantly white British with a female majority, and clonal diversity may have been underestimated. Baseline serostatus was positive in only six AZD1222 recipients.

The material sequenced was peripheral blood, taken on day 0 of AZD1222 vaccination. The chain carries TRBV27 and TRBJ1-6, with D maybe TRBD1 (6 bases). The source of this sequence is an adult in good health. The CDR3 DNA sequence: TGTGCCAGCAGTTTTTGGAGGGGGGATTCACCCCTCCACTTT. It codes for CASSFWRGDSPLHF.